This T cell receptor beta chain was identified during a study of tumor-infiltrating lymphocytes in primary liver carcinoma. Study-wide background: Sample yields of productive TCRbeta reads, ranging from roughly 3.5 to 7.13 million, were similar across tissue types. Study results and caveats: Blood had a significantly lower top-250-clone fraction than tumors did (p = 0.039).

Synthesis of TCR beta cDNA was carried out from approximately 470 ng total RNA with a constant-region primer. The TCR beta library was amplified through three nested multiplex PCR rounds in a modified ARM-PCR procedure. TCRdb analysed the multiplex PCR reads with MiXCR anew, one entry per CDR3 protein. This sample carries about 120,000 distinct CDR3 sequences, about two thirds of them seen once, and the ten largest clones take 8.1%. As for this clonotype: Its antigen remains unidentified. A read error may produce the germline difference seen at one junction end.

Unsorted bulk tissue of roughly 17-33 mg yielded co-extracted RNA and DNA. The patients had histopathologically diagnosed primary liver carcinoma, and their disease was treated by surgical resection. The receptor's source is a woman aged 60-75 years with primary liver carcinoma and hepatitis B virus infection. The sequenced material came from tumor-adjacent normal liver tissue.

DNA of the CDR3: TGTGCCACCCCGGCCAAAACTTTGAACAATGAAGCTTTCTTT. This translates into CATPAKTLNNEAFF. The chain uses TRBV28 and TRBJ1-1; unclear D gene. Germline values: CDR1 MDHEN, CDR2 SYDVKM. The CDR3 runs 14 residues.